The clone carrying this T cell receptor (beta chain) was found many times. Its specificity is not known. Clinical symptoms, serum thyroxine and TRAb, thyroid ultrasound and orbital computed tomography were used for the diagnoses. The data were taken from a study of T cells in Graves' hyperthyroidism and ophthalmopathy. Study as a whole: The blood sample was taken at first diagnosis, before treatment began.

Findings and caveats of the study: Ophthalmopathy was told apart from stable hyperthyroidism by a 13 V-J model.

The trim removed 6 bases at V and 4 bases at J, leaving 4 bases unmatched. Germline V lookup: CDR1 MNHEY, CDR2 SMNVEV (reference sequence). The CDR3 is made up of 15 amino acids. Amplified TCR beta CDR3 regions derived from RNA transcripts. An initial round of RT-PCR targeting the TCR CDR3 relied on the HTBI primer set. TCRdb reprocessed the multiplex PCR reads with MiXCR, giving one entry per CDR3 protein. Of some 270,000 distinct CDR3 sequences in the sample, more than 10% were seen once. The gene calls are TRBV27 and TRBJ2-1, with 12 bases aligning to TRBD2. The TCR originated in a woman in her twenties or thirties with Graves' hyperthyroidism that later progressed to Graves' ophthalmopathy. Material: blood. DNA of the CDR3: TGTGCCAGCAGGACTAGCGGGAGTGGGTACAATGAGCAGTTCTTC. Protein sequence: CASRTSGSGYNEQFF.